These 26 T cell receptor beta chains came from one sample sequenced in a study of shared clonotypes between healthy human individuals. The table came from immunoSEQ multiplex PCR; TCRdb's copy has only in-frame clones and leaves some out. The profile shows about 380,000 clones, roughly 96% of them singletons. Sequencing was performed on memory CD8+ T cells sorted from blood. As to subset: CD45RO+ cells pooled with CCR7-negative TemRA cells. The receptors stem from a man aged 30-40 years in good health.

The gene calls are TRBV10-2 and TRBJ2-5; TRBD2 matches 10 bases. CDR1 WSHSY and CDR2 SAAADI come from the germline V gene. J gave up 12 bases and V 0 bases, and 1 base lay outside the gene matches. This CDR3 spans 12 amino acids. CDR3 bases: TGCGCCAGCAGTGAGTCCCTAGCGGGGGAGTACTTC. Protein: CASSESLAGEYF.

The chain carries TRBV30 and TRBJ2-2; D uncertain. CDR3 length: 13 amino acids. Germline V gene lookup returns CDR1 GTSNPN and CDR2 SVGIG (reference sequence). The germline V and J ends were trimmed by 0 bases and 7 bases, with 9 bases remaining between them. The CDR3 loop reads CAWSVRRDGELFF. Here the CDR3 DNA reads TGTGCCTGGAGTGTACGGCGAGACGGGGAGCTGTTTTTT.

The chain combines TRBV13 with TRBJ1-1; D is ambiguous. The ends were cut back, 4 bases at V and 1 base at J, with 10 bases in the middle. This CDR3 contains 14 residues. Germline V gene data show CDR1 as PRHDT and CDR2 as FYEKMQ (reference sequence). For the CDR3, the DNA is TGTGCCAGCAGCTGGGAGAACAGGAACACTGAAGCTTTCTTT. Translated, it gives CASSWENRNTEAFF.

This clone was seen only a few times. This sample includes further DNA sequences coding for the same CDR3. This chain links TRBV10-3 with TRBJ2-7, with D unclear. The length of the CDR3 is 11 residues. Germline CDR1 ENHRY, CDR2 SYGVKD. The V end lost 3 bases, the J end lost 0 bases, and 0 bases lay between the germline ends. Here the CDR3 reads CAISDSYEQYF. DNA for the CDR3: TGTGCCATCAGTGACTCCTACGAGCAGTACTTC.

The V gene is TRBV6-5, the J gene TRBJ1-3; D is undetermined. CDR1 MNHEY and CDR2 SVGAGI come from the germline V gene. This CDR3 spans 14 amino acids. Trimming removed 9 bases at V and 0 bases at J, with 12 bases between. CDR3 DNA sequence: TGTGCCAGTCGTACGGGGAGCTCTGGAAACACCATATATTTT. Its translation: CASRTGSSGNTIYF.

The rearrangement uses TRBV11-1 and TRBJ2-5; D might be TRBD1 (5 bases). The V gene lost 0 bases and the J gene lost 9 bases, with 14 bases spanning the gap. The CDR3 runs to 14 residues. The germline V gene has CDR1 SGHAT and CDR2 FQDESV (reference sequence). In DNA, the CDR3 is TGTGCCAGCAGCTTAGCTCCAGGGCCTTGGTCCCAGTACTTC. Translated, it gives CASSLAPGPWSQYF.

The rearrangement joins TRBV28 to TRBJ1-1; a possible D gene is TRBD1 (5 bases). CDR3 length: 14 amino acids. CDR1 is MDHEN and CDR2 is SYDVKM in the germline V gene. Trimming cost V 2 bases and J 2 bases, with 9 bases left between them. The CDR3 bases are TGTGCCAGCAGTTTAGTCCAGGGCAACACTGAAGCTTTCTTT. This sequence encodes CASSLVQGNTEAFF.

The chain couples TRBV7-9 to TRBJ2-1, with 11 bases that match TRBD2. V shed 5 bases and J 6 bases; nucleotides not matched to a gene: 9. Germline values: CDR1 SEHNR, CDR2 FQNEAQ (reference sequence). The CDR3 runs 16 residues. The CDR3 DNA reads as TGTGCCAGCAGCCAATTGACTAGCGGGACTAGCAATGAGCAGTTCTTC. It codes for CASSQLTSGTSNEQFF.

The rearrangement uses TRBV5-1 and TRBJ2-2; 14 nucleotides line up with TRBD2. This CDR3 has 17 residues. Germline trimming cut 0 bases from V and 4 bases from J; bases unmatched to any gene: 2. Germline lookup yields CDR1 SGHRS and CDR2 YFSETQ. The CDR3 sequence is CASSLEGTSGSTGELFF. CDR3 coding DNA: TGCGCCAGCAGCTTGGAGGGGACTAGCGGGAGCACCGGGGAGCTGTTTTTT.

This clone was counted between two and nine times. The CDR3 loop is CASSELGRNTEAFF. Written as DNA, the CDR3 is TGTGCCAGCAGTGAGCTGGGGAGGAACACTGAAGCTTTCTTT. The chain couples TRBV25-1 to TRBJ1-1; no clear D gene. The V end lost 3 bases, the J end lost 1 base, and 9 bases lay between the germline ends. The CDR3 is 14 residues long. The germline gives CDR1 MGHDK, CDR2 SYGVNS.

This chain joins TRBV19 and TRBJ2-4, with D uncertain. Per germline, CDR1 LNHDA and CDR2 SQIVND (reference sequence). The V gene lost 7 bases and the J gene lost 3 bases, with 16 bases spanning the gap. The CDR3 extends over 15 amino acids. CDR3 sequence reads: CASMTPQLFKNIQYF. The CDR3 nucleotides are TGTGCCAGTATGACTCCGCAACTTTTCAAAAACATTCAGTACTTC. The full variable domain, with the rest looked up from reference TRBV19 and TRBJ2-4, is DGGITQSPKYLFRKEGQNVTLSCEQNLNHDAMYWYRQDPGQGLRLIYYSQIVNDFQKGDIAEGYSVSREKKESFPLTVTSAQKNPTAFYLCASMTPQLFKNIQYFGAGTRLSVL.

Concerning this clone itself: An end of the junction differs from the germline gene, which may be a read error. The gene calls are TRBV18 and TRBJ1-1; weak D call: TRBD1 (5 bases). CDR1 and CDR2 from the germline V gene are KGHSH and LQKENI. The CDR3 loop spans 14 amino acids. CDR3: CVSSREGMNTEAFF. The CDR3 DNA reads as TGTGTCAGCAGCCGGGAGGGGATGAACACTGAAGCTTTCTTT.

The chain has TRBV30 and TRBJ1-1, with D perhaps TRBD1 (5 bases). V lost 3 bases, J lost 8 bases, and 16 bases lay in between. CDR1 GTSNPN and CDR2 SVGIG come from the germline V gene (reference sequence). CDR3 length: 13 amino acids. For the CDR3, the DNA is TGTGCCTGGAGCTGGATAGGGGTTAACGAAGCTTTCTTT. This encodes CAWSWIGVNEAFF.

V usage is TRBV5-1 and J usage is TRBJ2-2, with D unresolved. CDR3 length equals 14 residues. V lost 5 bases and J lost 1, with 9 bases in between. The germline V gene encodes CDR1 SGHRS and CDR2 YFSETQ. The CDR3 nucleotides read TGCGCCAGCAGGGGGTTCCGGAACACCGGGGAGCTGTTTTTT. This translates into CASRGFRNTGELFF. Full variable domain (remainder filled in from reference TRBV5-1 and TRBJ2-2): KAGVTQTPRYLIKTRGQQVTLSCSPISGHRSVSWYQQTPGQGLQFLFEYFSETQRNKGNFPGRFSGRQFSNSRSEMNVSTLELGDSALYLCASRGFRNTGELFFGEGSRLTVL.

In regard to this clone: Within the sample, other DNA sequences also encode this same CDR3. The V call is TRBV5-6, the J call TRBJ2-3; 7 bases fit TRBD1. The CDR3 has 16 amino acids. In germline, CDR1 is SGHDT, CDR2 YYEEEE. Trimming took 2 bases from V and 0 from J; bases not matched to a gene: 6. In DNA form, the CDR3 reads TGTGCCAGCAGCTTTCGGACAGGTTCTAGCACAGATACGCAGTATTTT. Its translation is CASSFRTGSSTDTQYF.

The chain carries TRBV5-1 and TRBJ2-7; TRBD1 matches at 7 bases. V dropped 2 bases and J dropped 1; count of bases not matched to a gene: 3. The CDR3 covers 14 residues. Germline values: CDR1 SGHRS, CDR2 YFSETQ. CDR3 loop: CASSLRQGSYEQYF. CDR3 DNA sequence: TGCGCCAGCAGCTTACGACAGGGATCCTACGAGCAGTACTTC.

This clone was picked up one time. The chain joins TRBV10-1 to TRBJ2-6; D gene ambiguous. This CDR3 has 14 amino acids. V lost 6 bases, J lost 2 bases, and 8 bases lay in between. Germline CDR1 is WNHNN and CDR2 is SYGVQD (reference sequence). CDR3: CASSSTPGANVLTF. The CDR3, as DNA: TGCGCCAGCAGCTCGACACCTGGGGCCAACGTCCTGACTTTC.

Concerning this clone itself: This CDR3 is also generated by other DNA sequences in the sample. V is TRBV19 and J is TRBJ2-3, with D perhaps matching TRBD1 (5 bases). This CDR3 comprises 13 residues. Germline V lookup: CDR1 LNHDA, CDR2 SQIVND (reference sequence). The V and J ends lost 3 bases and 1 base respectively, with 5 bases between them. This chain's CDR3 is CASSIRGTDTQYF. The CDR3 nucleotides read TGTGCCAGTAGTATCAGGGGCACAGATACGCAGTATTTT.

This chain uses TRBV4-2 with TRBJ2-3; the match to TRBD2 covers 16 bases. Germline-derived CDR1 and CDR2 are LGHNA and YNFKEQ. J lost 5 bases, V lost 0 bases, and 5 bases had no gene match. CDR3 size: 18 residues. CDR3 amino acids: CASSQEGLAGGQRDTQYF. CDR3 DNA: TGTGCCAGCAGCCAAGAGGGACTAGCGGGAGGGCAACGAGATACGCAGTATTTT.

CDR3 residues: CSVTHLTGLYEQFF. In nucleotides, the CDR3 is TGCAGCGTCACCCATCTAACAGGGCTGTATGAGCAGTTCTTC. The chain carries TRBV29-1 and TRBJ2-1; a possible D gene is TRBD1 (6 bases). In germline, CDR1 is SQVTM, CDR2 ANQGSEA. Trimming shortened V by 6 bases and J by 8 bases, and 20 bases separated the two germline ends. This CDR3 comprises 14 residues.

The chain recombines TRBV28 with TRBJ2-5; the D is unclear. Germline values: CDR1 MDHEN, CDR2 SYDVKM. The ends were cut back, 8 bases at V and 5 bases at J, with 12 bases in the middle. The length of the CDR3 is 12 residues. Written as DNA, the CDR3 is TGTGCCAGCCGACCGAGTTTGGAGACCCAGTACTTC. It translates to CASRPSLETQYF.

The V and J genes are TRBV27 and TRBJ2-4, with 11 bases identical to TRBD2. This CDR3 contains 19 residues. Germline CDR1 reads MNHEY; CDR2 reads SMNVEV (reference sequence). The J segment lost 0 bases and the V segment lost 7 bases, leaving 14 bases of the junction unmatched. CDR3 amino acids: CASIPKGLAGGLAKNIQYF. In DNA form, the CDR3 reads TGTGCCAGCATTCCTAAGGGGCTAGCGGGAGGCTTAGCCAAAAACATTCAGTACTTC.

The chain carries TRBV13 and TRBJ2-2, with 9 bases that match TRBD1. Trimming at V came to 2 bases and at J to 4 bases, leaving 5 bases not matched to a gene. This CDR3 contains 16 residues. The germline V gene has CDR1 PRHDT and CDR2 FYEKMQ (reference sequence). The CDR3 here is CASSLSDRGGTGELFF. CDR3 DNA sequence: TGTGCCAGCAGCTTATCTGACAGGGGGGGCACCGGGGAGCTGTTTTTT.

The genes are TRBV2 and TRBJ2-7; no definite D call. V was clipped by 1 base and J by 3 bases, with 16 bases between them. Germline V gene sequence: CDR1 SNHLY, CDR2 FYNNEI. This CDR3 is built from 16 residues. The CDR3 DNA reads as TGTGCCAGCAGTGAAGGGGTACCGGGTGCAAACTACGAGCAGTACTTC. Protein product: CASSEGVPGANYEQYF.

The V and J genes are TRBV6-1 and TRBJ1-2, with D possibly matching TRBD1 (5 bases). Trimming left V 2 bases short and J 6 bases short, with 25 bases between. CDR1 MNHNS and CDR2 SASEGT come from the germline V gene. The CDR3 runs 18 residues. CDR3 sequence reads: CASSERLRDPPGENGYTF. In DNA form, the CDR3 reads TGTGCCAGCAGTGAACGGCTCCGGGACCCGCCCGGGGAGAATGGCTACACCTTC.

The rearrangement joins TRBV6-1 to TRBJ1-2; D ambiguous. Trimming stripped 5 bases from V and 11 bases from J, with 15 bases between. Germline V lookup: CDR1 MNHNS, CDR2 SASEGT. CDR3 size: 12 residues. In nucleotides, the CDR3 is TGTGCCAGCAGTTCGGACGGCTTCAGTTACACCTTC. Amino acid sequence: CASSSDGFSYTF.